The 24 T cell receptor beta chains listed next were all sequenced from one sample in a study of beta chain features in type 1 diabetes (dated 2018 in TCRdb). The method behind the library was the immunoSEQ multiplex PCR assay. All of the isolated RNA was reverse transcribed with the High Capacity cDNA Reverse Transcription Kit, so expressed TCRB transcripts were sequenced. Entries here come from immuneACCESS through TCRdb and include only in-frame sequences with V and J called. Some clones fail to appear in such tables; in the studies checked, an unresolved V gene covers under half of the shortfall, and the cause of the remainder is unknown. The sample contains 850,000 to 900,000 clones, about a sixth of them found a single time. The ten most abundant clones make up 0.023% of the sample. The sample consisted of naive CD4+ T cells from blood. The sample's cell subset or site, from its label and the paper: true naive CD4+ T cells. Source of these receptors: a woman aged 18-30 years in good health.

The chain employs TRBV7-2 and TRBJ2-6; no clear D gene. The CDR3 length is 15 residues. V was trimmed by 6 bases and J by 0 bases, leaving 9 bases between them. Germline values: CDR1 SGHTA, CDR2 FQGNSA. The CDR3 DNA reads as TGTGCCAGCAGTCACGTCTTCTCTGGGGCCAACGTCCTGACTTTC. It yields the protein CASSHVFSGANVLTF.

This clone showed up just a few times. The chain uses TRBV6-5 and TRBJ2-7; D is possibly TRBD1 or TRBD2 (6 bases each). Deletions cut 6 bases from V and 3 bases from J, with 18 bases between. Germline CDR1 and CDR2: MNHEY and SVGAGI. There are 15 residues in the CDR3. CDR3: CASSREFRGLYEQYF. CDR3 DNA: TGTGCCAGCAGCCGCGAGTTTCGGGGGCTCTACGAGCAGTACTTC.

There are a few counts of this clone. The chain carries TRBV7-2 and TRBJ2-1; 9 nucleotides match TRBD2. After removal of 6 bases from V and 6 bases from J, the junction contained 6 bases not matched to a gene. In germline, CDR1 is SGHTA, CDR2 FQGNSA. The CDR3 is 14 residues long. CDR3 in amino acids: CASRSGLAINEQFF. DNA of the CDR3: TGTGCCAGCAGATCTGGACTAGCGATCAATGAGCAGTTCTTC. Supplemented by reference TRBV7-2 and TRBJ2-1, the full variable domain reads GAGVSQSPSNKVTEKGKDVELRCDPISGHTALYWYRQSLGQGLEFLIYFQGNSAPDKSGLPSDRFSAERTGGSVSTLTIQRTQQEDSAVYLCASRSGLAINEQFFGPGTRLTVL.

This clone was counted a few times. This rearrangement joins TRBV9 to TRBJ1-4, with 9 bases matching TRBD1. CDR3 length: 15 residues. Germline values: CDR1 SGDLS, CDR2 YYNGEE. Trimming at V came to 3 bases and at J to 5 bases, leaving 5 bases not matched to a gene. CDR3 residues: CASSASGTGNEKLFF. The CDR3 DNA reads TGTGCCAGCAGCGCATCCGGGACAGGGAATGAAAAACTGTTTTTT.

V and J are TRBV7-2 and TRBJ1-5; 7 nucleotides align to TRBD1. The CDR3 is 17 amino acids. The ends lost 5 bases at V and 5 bases at J; junction bases unmatched: 15. From germline, CDR1 is SGHTA and CDR2 FQGNSA. In DNA form, the CDR3 reads TGTGCCAGCAGCCAAGATCGGTCCCGGGACAGATATCAGCCCCAGCATTTT. It specifies CASSQDRSRDRYQPQHF.

This clone was recorded a few times. V is TRBV19 and J is TRBJ2-1; 9 bases agree with TRBD2. Germline V CDR1 and CDR2: LNHDA, SQIVND (reference sequence). J lost 10 bases, V lost 3 bases, and 10 bases had no gene match. There are 15 residues in the CDR3. The DNA for the CDR3 is TGTGCCAGTAGTATTCCGCGGGAGGGCCCTCGGGAGCAGTTCTTC. This codes for CASSIPREGPREQFF.

This clone was counted only a few times. The sample holds other DNA sequences that translate to the same CDR3. This sequence joins TRBV20-1 and TRBJ2-1; D unresolved. Germline loops: CDR1 DFQATT, CDR2 SNEGSKA (reference sequence). The CDR3 loop spans 11 amino acids. V gave up 1 base and J gave up 2 bases, with 0 bases separating them. CDR3 in DNA: TGCAGTGCTAGAGCCTACAATGAGCAGTTCTTC. This gives the protein CSARAYNEQFF.

For this clone: Within the sample, other DNA sequences also encode this same CDR3. The chain's CDR3 is CASSLDRNTGELFF. Written as DNA, the CDR3 is TGTGCCAGCAGCCTGGACAGAAACACCGGGGAGCTGTTTTTT. The chain is built from TRBV7-2 and TRBJ2-2; possible D gene TRBD1, 6 bases. Trimming shortened V by 5 bases and J by 2 bases, and 9 bases separated the two germline ends. The CDR3 contains 14 residues. Germline V gives CDR1 SGHTA, CDR2 FQGNSA.

This sequence joins TRBV7-2 and TRBJ2-1, with TRBD2 matching 10 bases. The CDR3 consists of 15 residues. Trimming cost V 3 bases and J 8 bases; bases outside gene matches: 7. Germline V gene data show CDR1 as SGHTA and CDR2 as FQGNSA. CDR3 loop: CASSLASGRVDEQFF. The CDR3, as DNA: TGTGCCAGCAGCTTGGCTAGCGGGAGAGTGGATGAGCAGTTCTTC.

This clone was counted between two and nine times. The CDR3 loop is CASSPRKGGELFF. The CDR3 DNA reads TGTGCCAGCAGCCCCCGGAAGGGAGGGGAGCTGTTTTTT. The chain carries TRBV7-2 and TRBJ2-2; D is uncertain. CDR1 and CDR2 (germline): SGHTA, FQGNSA. The V end lost 5 bases, the J end lost 8 bases, and 12 bases lay between the germline ends. The CDR3 has 13 amino acids.

The genes are TRBV6-5 and TRBJ2-1; 12 nucleotides agree with TRBD2. Germline CDR1 reads MNHEY; CDR2 reads SVGAGI. Germline trimming cut 2 bases from V and 7 bases from J; bases unmatched to any gene: 3. CDR3 size: 15 residues. Written as DNA, the CDR3 is TGTGCCAGCAGTTACGGACTAGCGGGAAGGAATGAGCAGTTCTTC. Its translation: CASSYGLAGRNEQFF.

The J gene is TRBJ2-1, the V gene TRBV7-2; 14 bases match TRBD2. This CDR3 has 15 residues. J gave up 6 bases and V 5 bases, and 3 bases lay outside the gene matches. Germline CDR1 reads SGHTA; CDR2 reads FQGNSA. Here the CDR3 reads CASSRGLAGVNEQFF. DNA of the CDR3: TGTGCCAGCAGCCGGGGACTAGCGGGAGTCAATGAGCAGTTCTTC.

Of note for this clone: Other DNA sequences within the sample encode an identical CDR3. V and J are TRBV9 and TRBJ2-1, with 7 bases aligning to TRBD2. Trimming cost V 0 bases and J 0 bases; bases outside gene matches: 0. Germline V CDR1 and CDR2: SGDLS, YYNGEE. The CDR3 runs 15 residues. CDR3 loop: CASSVGTSSYNEQFF. In DNA form, the CDR3 reads TGTGCCAGCAGCGTAGGGACTAGCTCCTACAATGAGCAGTTCTTC.

V is TRBV19 and J is TRBJ1-5; 8 positions match TRBD1. CDR3 size: 15 residues. Germline V gives CDR1 LNHDA, CDR2 SQIVND (reference sequence). J gave up 2 bases and V 4 bases, and 4 bases lay outside the gene matches. CDR3 in DNA: TGTGCCAGTAGTAGATTGACAGGGGGCAATCAGCCCCAGCATTTT. This sequence encodes CASSRLTGGNQPQHF.

This clone was seen only a few times. The junction and the germline gene differ at one end; a read error may be behind it. This chain joins TRBV6-5 and TRBJ2-7, with 7 bases that match TRBD2. The CDR3 spans 13 residues. Per the germline V gene, CDR1 is MNHEY and CDR2 is SVGAGI. The CDR3 here is CASLAGESSEQYF. In DNA form, the CDR3 reads TGTGCCAGTTTAGCGGGTGAATCCTCCGAGCAGTACTTC.

This clone showed up just a few times. V usage is TRBV6-1 and J usage is TRBJ1-2; D is possibly TRBD1 (5 bases). The length of the CDR3 is 12 residues. The germline V gene encodes CDR1 MNHNS and CDR2 SASEGT. Trimming left V 7 bases short and J 5 bases short, with 11 bases between. The CDR3 coding sequence is TGTGCCAGCAAAGGGGAAGGGTATGGCTACACCTTC. Residues: CASKGEGYGYTF.

The chain recombines TRBV28 with TRBJ1-2, with D unresolved. V lost 5 bases, J lost 5 bases, and 9 bases lay in between. Germline CDR1 and CDR2: MDHEN and SYDVKM. This CDR3 is 12 amino acids long. CDR3 DNA sequence: TGTGCCAGCAGTCCTGGGCCTTATGGCTACACCTTC. This sequence encodes CASSPGPYGYTF.

The table lists this clone with a few counts. V usage is TRBV5-1 and J usage is TRBJ2-7, with a possible D match to TRBD1 (5 bases). CDR1 and CDR2 from the germline V gene are SGHRS and YFSETQ. V shed 4 bases and J shed 5 bases, with 16 bases lying between them. The CDR3 contains 14 residues. The CDR3 reads CASSPGARENEQYF. The CDR3 nucleotides are TGCGCCAGCAGCCCTGGGGCCAGGGAAAACGAGCAGTACTTC.

Only a few counts were recorded for this clone. The chain recombines TRBV19 with TRBJ1-4; D unresolved. Looked up from germline, CDR1 is LNHDA and CDR2 is SQIVND (reference sequence). The V end lost 0 bases, the J end lost 5 bases, and 10 bases lay between the germline ends. The CDR3 spans 15 residues. CDR3 DNA: TGTGCCAGTAGTATAGAAGGCTTAGGAAATGAAAAACTGTTTTTT. Translation: CASSIEGLGNEKLFF.

This clone was counted a few times. V gene TRBV14 combines with J gene TRBJ2-2; 9 positions agree with TRBD2. This CDR3 comprises 17 residues. The germline CDR1 and CDR2 sequences are SGHDN and FVKESK. The V and J ends lost 0 bases and 5 bases, in that order; junction bases with no gene match: 7. The CDR3 DNA reads TGTGCCAGCAGCCAAGAAGGGACTAGCCGGATTACCGGGGAGCTGTTTTTT. It yields the protein CASSQEGTSRITGELFF.

The chain carries TRBV6-6 and TRBJ1-2, with D maybe TRBD1 (5 bases). The germline V and J ends were trimmed by 2 bases and 1 base, with 14 bases remaining between them. Germline V CDR1 and CDR2: MNHNY, SVGAGI (reference sequence). The CDR3 totals 16 residues. The CDR3 protein is CASSYVVGAGNYGYTF. For the CDR3, the DNA is TGTGCCAGCAGTTACGTCGTAGGGGCCGGTAACTATGGCTACACCTTC.

In this sample, this clone turned up a few times. V and J are TRBV19 and TRBJ2-7; 10 positions match TRBD2. The J segment lost 5 bases and the V segment lost 5 bases, leaving 12 bases of the junction unmatched. Germline CDR1 LNHDA, CDR2 SQIVND (reference sequence). The CDR3 loop spans 16 amino acids. CDR3: CASSSQPGLAIDEQYF. The CDR3 coding sequence is TGTGCCAGTAGTTCACAACCGGGACTAGCGATAGACGAGCAGTACTTC.

Turning to this clone: A junction boundary mismatches the germline segment, possibly from a read error. V usage is TRBV7-7 and J usage is TRBJ2-5; the D gene is possibly TRBD2 (6 bases). The CDR3 length is 15 residues. Germline V gene data show CDR1 as SSHAT and CDR2 as FNYEAQ (reference sequence). The CDR3 nucleotides are TGTGCTAGCAGCTTGGGGATGGGACTGGGAGAGACCCAGTACTTC. Its translation: CASSLGMGLGETQYF. The full variable domain, rest sourced from reference TRBV7-7 and TRBJ2-5, is GAGVSQSPRYKVTKRGQDVTLRCDPISSHATLYWYQQALGQGPEFLTYFNYEAQPDKSGLPSDRFSAERPEGSISTLTIQRTEQRDSAMYRCASSLGMGLGETQYFGPGTRLLVL.

About this clone itself: Possible read error: a much larger clone is one base away. The same CDR3 is also encoded by other DNA sequences in this sample. This sequence joins TRBV9 and TRBJ2-1, with D possibly being TRBD2 (5 bases). The V gene's germline CDR1 is SGDLS and CDR2 YYNGEE. V shed 5 bases and J shed 3 bases, with 6 bases lying between them. The CDR3 contains 12 residues. The CDR3 reads CASSRDYNEQFF. CDR3 DNA sequence: TGTGCCAGCAGTCGGGACTACAATGAGCAGTTCTTC.